The 18 T cell receptor beta chains presented below share a single source sample, sequenced in a study of cytomegalovirus exposure and HLA in healthy donors. The PCR ran on 60 Vbeta and 13 Jbeta primers. The table came from immunoSEQ multiplex PCR; TCRdb's copy has only in-frame clones and leaves some out. The data show approximately 150,000 clones, roughly 80% seen once. What was sequenced was PBMCs. The receptors were gathered from a woman in her forties or fifties in good health and CMV-seronegative.

V gene TRBV4-2 combines with J gene TRBJ1-3; no definite D call. The V gene lost 0 bases and the J gene lost 0 bases, with 15 bases spanning the gap. In germline, CDR1 is LGHNA, CDR2 YNFKEQ. The CDR3 sequence is 18 residues long. The CDR3 sequence is CASSQDLAGPSSGNTIYF. DNA for the CDR3: TGTGCCAGCAGCCAAGATCTTGCAGGTCCTTCCTCTGGAAACACCATATATTTT.

This clone showed up just once. The rearrangement links TRBV19 to TRBJ1-2; tentative D call: TRBD1 (6 bases). V was clipped by 6 bases and J by 5 bases, with 19 bases between them. CDR3 length equals 15 residues. The V gene's germline CDR1 is LNHDA and CDR2 SQIVND (reference sequence). CDR3 residues: CASRGGGSVAYGYTF. For the CDR3, the DNA is TGTGCCAGTAGAGGGGGGGGCAGCGTCGCATATGGCTACACCTTC.

Details on this clone: The same CDR3 arises from other DNA sequences in this sample as well. The rearrangement uses TRBV28 and TRBJ1-2; possible D gene TRBD1, 5 bases. Germline CDR1 is MDHEN and CDR2 is SYDVKM. The length of the CDR3 is 12 residues. V was clipped by 5 bases and J by 5 bases, with 9 bases between them. The CDR3 nucleotides read TGTGCCAGCAGTCTTTCAGGGTATGGCTACACCTTC. Protein: CASSLSGYGYTF.

This chain joins TRBV7-8 and TRBJ2-1; 12 bases match TRBD1. The CDR3 runs to 18 residues. With 2 bases clipped from V and 9 bases from J, the junction kept 14 bases outside the gene matches. Germline V gives CDR1 SGHVS, CDR2 FQNEAQ. The CDR3 sequence is CASSLPDWGTGGGGEQFF. In DNA form, the CDR3 reads TGTGCCAGCAGCTTACCCGATTGGGGGACAGGGGGCGGCGGTGAGCAGTTCTTC.

The rearrangement uses TRBV7-8 and TRBJ2-1; a possible D gene is TRBD1 (6 bases). Germline lookup yields CDR1 SGHVS and CDR2 FQNEAQ. Trimming shortened V by 1 base and J by 4 bases, and 8 bases separated the two germline ends. The CDR3 is 14 residues long. CDR3 amino acids: CASSLVTGYNEQFF. As DNA, the CDR3 is TGTGCCAGCAGCTTAGTTACAGGGTACAATGAGCAGTTCTTC. The entire variable domain, with the rest obtained from reference TRBV7-8 and TRBJ2-1, is as follows: GAGVSQSPRYKVAKRGQDVALRCDPISGHVSLFWYQQALGQGPEFLTYFQNEAQLDKSGLPSDRFFAERPEGSVSTLKIQRTQQEDSAVYLCASSLVTGYNEQFFGPGTRLTVL.

The V call is TRBV5-1, the J call TRBJ1-4; D might be TRBD1 (6 bases). Deletions cut 4 bases from V and 7 bases from J, with 14 bases between. This CDR3 comprises 14 residues. CDR1 and CDR2 from the germline V gene are SGHRS and YFSETQ. Written as DNA, the CDR3 is TGCGCCAGCAGCCCGGGAGGGGGGACTGAAAAACTGTTTTTT. The encoded protein is CASSPGGGTEKLFF.

V gene TRBV2 combines with J gene TRBJ2-7; the match to TRBD2 covers 9 bases. The length of the CDR3 is 15 residues. The V and J ends lost 2 bases and 2 bases, in that order; junction bases with no gene match: 4. From germline, CDR1 is SNHLY and CDR2 FYNNEI. In DNA form, the CDR3 reads TGTGCCAGCAGTGAACAGGGCGGGAGGGCCTACGAGCAGTACTTC. Translation: CASSEQGGRAYEQYF.

The J gene is TRBJ2-7, the V gene TRBV5-1, with 12 bases matching TRBD2. The CDR3 length is 15 residues. Germline CDR1 and CDR2: SGHRS and YFSETQ. Trimming at V came to 6 bases and at J to 3 bases, leaving 7 bases not matched to a gene. CDR3 region: CASTELAGGLYEQYF. Here the CDR3 DNA reads TGCGCCAGCACCGAACTAGCGGGGGGACTCTACGAGCAGTACTTC. The full variable domain, its missing parts supplied by reference TRBV5-1 and TRBJ2-7, is KAGVTQTPRYLIKTRGQQVTLSCSPISGHRSVSWYQQTPGQGLQFLFEYFSETQRNKGNFPGRFSGRQFSNSRSEMNVSTLELGDSALYLCASTELAGGLYEQYFGPGTRLTVT.

The rearrangement links TRBV7-2 to TRBJ2-3; D gene uncertain. Germline V gene lookup returns CDR1 SGHTA and CDR2 FQGNSA. The V end was cut by 0 bases, the J end by 8 bases, with 12 bases between. The CDR3 length is 14 residues. The chain's CDR3 is CASSLAPPSGTQYF. The CDR3 region has the DNA TGTGCCAGCAGCTTAGCCCCTCCTTCGGGTACGCAGTATTTT.

V and J are TRBV11-2 and TRBJ2-2, with TRBD1 matching 8 bases. Unmatched junction bases numbered 12, after V lost 5 bases and J lost 1 base. This CDR3 has 18 amino acids. CDR1 and CDR2 (germline): SGHAT, FQNNGV. The CDR3 coding sequence is TGTGCCAGCAGCCTACCGACACAGGGGGTACGGAACACCGGGGAGCTGTTTTTT. Translated, it gives CASSLPTQGVRNTGELFF.

The chain joins TRBV19 to TRBJ2-2, with unresolved D. Germline lookup yields CDR1 LNHDA and CDR2 SQIVND (reference sequence). The V end was cut by 3 bases, the J end by 9 bases, with 8 bases between. CDR3 length: 12 residues. The CDR3 spells CASSIHTRELFF. CDR3 in DNA: TGTGCCAGTAGTATCCATACAAGGGAGCTGTTTTTT.

The J gene is TRBJ2-5, the V gene TRBV19; D is undetermined. Germline lookup yields CDR1 LNHDA and CDR2 SQIVND (reference sequence). This CDR3 has 14 residues. Trimming took 3 bases from V and 2 from J, leaving 10 bases between them. CDR3 residues: CASSIQHSQETQYF. The CDR3 DNA reads as TGTGCCAGTAGTATCCAACACAGTCAAGAGACCCAGTACTTC.

This clone was seen a few times. The rearrangement joins TRBV5-6 to TRBJ1-1; D may be TRBD1 (5 bases). Looked up from germline, CDR1 is SGHDT and CDR2 is YYEEEE. Trimming took off 1 base at V and 5 bases at J, with 9 bases between the two ends. The CDR3 sequence is 13 residues long. In DNA form, the CDR3 reads TGTGCCAGCAGCTTGACGCAGGGAACTGAAGCTTTCTTT. Protein product: CASSLTQGTEAFF.

The rearrangement links TRBV5-1 to TRBJ2-4; 12 nucleotides align to TRBD2. Germline lookup yields CDR1 SGHRS and CDR2 YFSETQ. V lost 0 bases and J lost 6; bases outside the gene matches: 1. There are 15 residues in the CDR3. The CDR3 DNA reads TGCGCCAGCAGCTTGGCTAGCGGGAGGGTAAACATTCAGTACTTC. As protein: CASSLASGRVNIQYF. Full variable domain (outside the CDR3, taken from reference TRBV5-1 and TRBJ2-4): KAGVTQTPRYLIKTRGQQVTLSCSPISGHRSVSWYQQTPGQGLQFLFEYFSETQRNKGNFPGRFSGRQFSNSRSEMNVSTLELGDSALYLCASSLASGRVNIQYFGAGTRLSVL.

V gene TRBV28 combines with J gene TRBJ1-2; D possibly corresponds to TRBD1 (5 bases). V was pared by 1 base and J by 6 bases, with 9 bases between. Germline loops: CDR1 MDHEN, CDR2 SYDVKM. The CDR3 extends over 13 amino acids. The CDR3: CASSLSTVHGYTF. The CDR3 DNA reads TGTGCCAGCAGTTTATCGACAGTACATGGCTACACCTTC.

CDR3 in amino acids: CASSIDGEGSQETQYF. The CDR3 DNA sequence: TGTGCCAGTAGTATAGATGGGGAAGGGAGCCAAGAGACCCAGTACTTC. The chain joins TRBV19 to TRBJ2-5; D may be TRBD2 (5 bases). V was trimmed by 0 bases and J by 1 base, leaving 12 bases between them. This CDR3 has 16 amino acids. CDR1 is LNHDA and CDR2 is SQIVND in the germline V gene (reference sequence).

The table lists this clone with a few counts. The chain links TRBV5-6 to TRBJ2-5; D is possibly TRBD2 (5 bases). CDR1 SGHDT and CDR2 YYEEEE come from the germline V gene. V lost 0 bases and J lost 7, with 22 bases in between. The CDR3 covers 17 residues. In DNA, the CDR3 is TGTGCCAGCAGCTTGGTAGGCGCGCCTAGCAGGTCCGGGACCCAGTACTTC. Its protein product is CASSLVGAPSRSGTQYF.

The chain uses TRBV28 and TRBJ1-5; TRBD1 might be the D (6 bases). The CDR3 runs 13 residues. Germline-derived CDR1 and CDR2 are MDHEN and SYDVKM. Trimming took off 10 bases at V and 6 bases at J, with 16 bases between the two ends. CDR3 loop: CATTGQGSQPQHF. CDR3 coding DNA: TGTGCCACCACAGGGCAGGGCTCTCAGCCCCAGCATTTT.